These 6 T cell receptor beta chains originate from one sample sequenced in a study of T cells expressing NK-cell markers. Reprocessing the 5' RACE reads, TCRdb reports a single entry for every CDR3 protein and omits DNA. The listing records about half a million distinct CDR3 sequences. Input material: blood T cells: a sorted CD56 or NKG2C T cell subset, CD4+ or CD8+ T cells, or bulk PBMC T cells (not recorded which). These TCRs come from a woman aged 45 to 65 in good health.

The chain joins TRBV7-8 to TRBJ2-5. The CDR3 is 13 amino acids. In germline, CDR1 is SGHVS, CDR2 FQNEAQ. CDR3: CASSLASQKTQYF.

V is TRBV11-3 and J is TRBJ2-1; TCRdb gives TRBD1 as the D gene, but with no DNA this cannot be confirmed. There are 16 residues in the CDR3. Germline CDR1 reads SGHNT; CDR2 reads YENEEA. CDR3: CASTHTGLGGNNEQFF. Supplemented by reference TRBV11-3 and TRBJ2-1, the full variable domain reads EAGVVQSPRYKIIEKKQPVAFWCNPISGHNTLYWYLQNLGQGPELLIRYENEEAVDDSQLPKDRFSAERLKGVDSTLKIQPAELGDSAVYLCASTHTGLGGNNEQFFGPGTRLTVL.

This chain connects TRBV4-1 to TRBJ1-6; absent DNA, TCRdb's TRBD1 call cannot be checked. Germline loops: CDR1 MGHRA, CDR2 YSYEKL. This CDR3 is 16 amino acids long. The CDR3: CASSQDSTGGNSPLHF.

V and J are TRBV5-1 and TRBJ2-1. CDR1 and CDR2 (germline): SGHRS, YFSETQ. The CDR3 loop spans 16 amino acids. CDR3 sequence: CASSLADMGSYNEQFF.

The V gene is TRBV5-1, the J gene TRBJ2-7; the TCRdb D gene call, TRBD2, has no DNA to confirm it. Germline V gene data show CDR1 as SGHRS and CDR2 as YFSETQ. The CDR3 loop spans 19 amino acids. CDR3 residues: CASSLGINFGRDNTYEQYF.

The chain uses TRBV10-3 and TRBJ2-3; TCRdb picks TRBD2, but there is no DNA to check that call. The CDR3 sequence is 18 residues long. The germline gives CDR1 ENHRY, CDR2 SYGVKD. The CDR3 sequence is CAISLSSGKEGFTDTQYF.